The 10 T cell receptor beta chains in this list originate from one sample, sequenced in a study of T and B cells in COVID-19 patients. Multiplex PCR with BIOMED2 TRB-A/B primer pools amplified TRB rearrangements. TCRdb used MiXCR to reprocess the multiplex PCR reads, holding one entry per CDR3 protein. The sample includes around 30,000 distinct CDR3 sequences, 30% to 35% of them seen just once. Each TRB amplification used roughly 220-550 ng of genomic DNA from blood. Sequencing input: blood. The receptors come from a human donor who had recovered from COVID-19.

This chain links TRBV20-1 with TRBJ2-1, with TRBD2 identical over 9 bases. Germline CDR1 and CDR2: DFQATT and SNEGSKA (reference sequence). This CDR3 is built from 15 residues. The junction had 13 bases not matched to a gene; V was cut back by 5 bases and J by 8 bases. CDR3 loop: CSAAGREGLQDEQFF. The CDR3 coding sequence is TGCAGTGCTGCGGGGCGGGAGGGCCTACAGGATGAGCAGTTCTTC.

Sample share makes this clonotype medium-sized (0.01 to 0.1%). CDR3 nucleotides: TGTGCCAGTAGTATAGGGCTAGCGGGCTACGAGCAGTACTTC. This codes for CASSIGLAGYEQYF. The rearrangement joins TRBV19 to TRBJ2-7; 8 bases fit TRBD2. Trimming took 1 base from V and 3 from J; bases not matched to a gene: 2. The CDR3 contains 14 residues. Germline CDR1 is LNHDA and CDR2 is SQIVND (reference sequence).

In its sample, this clonotype is medium-sized. The chain couples TRBV5-5 to TRBJ1-4; TRBD1 matches 7 bases. This CDR3 has 13 residues. With V trimmed by 0 bases and J by 7 bases, 0 bases remained unmatched. Looked up from germline, CDR1 is SGHKS and CDR2 is YYEKEE (reference sequence). DNA for the CDR3: TGTGCCAGCAGCTTGGCAGGGGGTGAAAAACTGTTTTTT. This sequence encodes CASSLAGGEKLFF.

This clonotype is deemed medium-sized. The V call is TRBV19, the J call TRBJ2-1; D remains ambiguous. The CDR3 is made up of 13 amino acids. The germline V gene has CDR1 LNHDA and CDR2 SQIVND (reference sequence). Trimming took 5 bases from V and 6 from J, leaving 11 bases between them. Here the CDR3 reads CASSVILGNEQFF. CDR3 nucleotides: TGTGCCAGTAGTGTCATTTTGGGCAATGAGCAGTTCTTC.

CDR3 nucleotides: TGTGCCAGCAGCTCCCGGGACAAGAACACCGGGGAGCTGTTTTTT. It translates to CASSSRDKNTGELFF. The chain is built from TRBV7-6 and TRBJ2-2; D perhaps matches TRBD1 (6 bases). V lost 4 bases to trimming and J lost 1 base, with 10 bases between them. The CDR3 is 15 amino acids. Germline CDR1 reads SGHVS; CDR2 reads FNYEAQ.

This rearrangement joins TRBV28 to TRBJ2-1; TRBD1 matches at 7 bases. This CDR3 has 18 residues. V lost 7 bases, J lost 0 bases, and 15 bases stayed unmatched. CDR1 MDHEN and CDR2 SYDVKM come from the germline V gene. Here the CDR3 DNA reads TGTGCCAGCACCCCTACAGGGGTCCCGGGGAGCTCCTACAATGAGCAGTTCTTC. Amino acid sequence: CASTPTGVPGSSYNEQFF. The whole variable domain, remainder taken from reference TRBV28 and TRBJ2-1, is DVKVTQSSRYLVKRTGEKVFLECVQDMDHENMFWYRQDPGLGLRLIYFSYDVKMKEKGDIPEGYSVSREKKERFSLILESASTNQTSMYLCASTPTGVPGSSYNEQFFGPGTRLTVL.

This clonotype was counted many times. The chain joins TRBV27 to TRBJ2-1; D may be TRBD2 (5 bases). CDR1 and CDR2 from the germline V gene are MNHEY and SMNVEV (reference sequence). Trimming shortened V by 2 bases and J by 15 bases, and 14 bases separated the two germline ends. The CDR3 runs 12 residues. This CDR3 reads CASSLSGSRMFF. The DNA of the CDR3 is TGTGCCAGCAGTTTAAGTGGGAGTAGGATGTTCTTC.

A few counts support this clonotype. The V and J genes are TRBV5-5 and TRBJ1-1, with D maybe TRBD1 (6 bases). Trimming pared 4 bases from V and 6 bases from J, leaving 16 bases between. Germline V gives CDR1 SGHKS, CDR2 YYEKEE (reference sequence). This CDR3 has 14 amino acids. The CDR3 reads CASSGGQGGAEAFF. DNA for the CDR3: TGTGCCAGCAGCGGGGGGCAGGGCGGAGCTGAAGCTTTCTTT.

The rearrangement uses TRBV6-2 or TRBV6-3 and TRBJ1-5; 7 nucleotides line up with TRBD1. The CDR3 loop spans 16 amino acids. Germline-derived CDR1 and CDR2 are MNHEY and SVGEGT. V dropped 5 bases and J dropped 3; count of bases not matched to a gene: 10. The CDR3 nucleotides read TGTGCCAGCAGTCCGGGGCAGAGGGGGCTCAATCAGCCCCAGCATTTT. Protein product: CASSPGQRGLNQPQHF.

This clonotype qualifies as medium-sized. V is TRBV19 and J is TRBJ2-2, with D uncertain. The germline V and J ends were trimmed by 5 bases and 2 bases, with 9 bases remaining between them. The germline gives CDR1 LNHDA, CDR2 SQIVND (reference sequence). This CDR3 has 14 amino acids. CDR3 sequence: CASSLQTNTGELFF. The CDR3 bases are TGTGCCAGTAGTCTTCAGACCAACACCGGGGAGCTGTTTTTT.